This TCR beta chain was recorded in a study of T cell repertoires in cytomegalovirus infection. CDR1 is MNHEY, CDR2 SVGAGI, per germline. The CDR3 loop spans 17 amino acids. V was clipped by 5 bases and J by 4 bases; unmatched bases: 11. TCRdb ran MiXCR on the reads and lists one entry per CDR3 protein. The data show hundreds of thousands of distinct CDR3 sequences, 35% to 40% seen once. Study-level findings and limits: Dominant in the ex vivo response were TCR beta clonotypes restricted by HLA-C and specific for CMV.

This clonotype has only a few counts. The antigen is undetermined. This chain uses TRBV6-5 with TRBJ2-2, with 9 bases matching TRBD1. This clonotype originated in a human donor in good health (CMV status not recorded). Some clones in this sample may be carry-over from other donors' samples. The sequenced sample was PBMCs. Written as DNA, the CDR3 is TGTGCCAGCAGTGAACCGGACAGGGGTACTAGCACCGGGGAGCTGTTTTTT. Translating gives CASSEPDRGTSTGELFF.